A single TCR beta chain is shown here with its context. This sample is drawn from a study of blood T cell repertoires in COVID-19. Per the germline V gene, CDR1 is SGHRS and CDR2 is YFSETQ. The V gene lost 7 bases and the J gene lost 4 bases, with 14 bases spanning the gap. The CDR3 spans 13 residues. The study drew participants aged roughly 18 to 89 years from some 25 US areas. The table came from immunoSEQ multiplex PCR; TCRdb's copy has only in-frame clones and leaves some out. The data contain around 230,000 clones, about 80% of them singletons. This receptor was identified in a man aged 35-49 years who had recovered from COVID-19. The sequenced sample consisted of PBMCs or T cells enriched from blood (not recorded which). The chain carries TRBV5-1 and TRBJ1-1; no clear D gene. CDR3: CASLLIGSTEAFF. The CDR3 nucleotides read TGCGCCAGCCTCCTGATCGGGAGCACTGAAGCTTTCTTT.